Each of the 8 T cell receptor beta chains below was sequenced from the same sample in a study of shared clonotypes between healthy human individuals. Produced via immunoSEQ multiplex PCR; TCRdb's table is partial and in-frame only. Of roughly 2.4 million clones detected, around 95% appear once; the ten largest clones hold 0.1% to 0.15%. The sequencing sample was made of naive CD4+ T cells sorted from blood. Described subset: CD45RA+ positively selected. Receptor source: a man between 18 and 35 years old in good health.

The rearrangement joins TRBV6-1 to TRBJ2-7, with D maybe TRBD2 (5 bases). Between the trimmed V and J ends, which lost 0 bases and 5 bases, there was a span of 14 bases. This CDR3 spans 15 amino acids. The germline V gene encodes CDR1 MNHNS and CDR2 SASEGT. The CDR3 nucleotides are TGTGCCAGCAGTGAAGCGCGGTACGGAGGAGACGAGCAGTACTTC. Its protein is CASSEARYGGDEQYF.

The chain uses TRBV7-2 and TRBJ1-3, with D unresolved. The CDR3 is 16 amino acids. Germline CDR1 SGHTA, CDR2 FQGNSA. Between the trimmed V and J ends, which lost 1 base and 0 bases, there was a span of 10 bases. CDR3 sequence reads: CASSLGPPYSGNTIYF. The CDR3 region has the DNA TGTGCCAGCAGCTTAGGCCCACCTTACTCTGGAAACACCATATATTTT.

This clone was counted a single time. The genes are TRBV12-5 and TRBJ2-7; D uncertain. Trimming cost V 1 base and J 3 bases, with 7 bases left between them. In germline, CDR1 is LGHNT, CDR2 FRNRAP. The CDR3 consists of 13 residues. The CDR3 bases are TGTGCTAGTGGTTTGGGGCAGGACTACGAGCAGTACTTC. Its translation: CASGLGQDYEQYF.

The chain employs TRBV30 and TRBJ2-5, with D maybe TRBD2 (5 bases). The CDR3 contains 12 residues. Looked up from germline, CDR1 is GTSNPN and CDR2 is SVGIG (reference sequence). Trimming left V 7 bases short and J 0 bases short, with 9 bases between. This chain's CDR3 is CAFSRDQETQYF. CDR3 bases: TGTGCCTTTTCGAGGGACCAAGAGACCCAGTACTTC.

V and J are TRBV30 and TRBJ1-6; D unclear. V was clipped by 4 bases and J by 7 bases, with 11 bases between them. Per germline, CDR1 GTSNPN and CDR2 SVGIG (reference sequence). The CDR3 spans 13 residues. The CDR3 DNA is TGTGCCTGGACCTACCTCTCGAATTCACCCCTCCACTTT. It specifies CAWTYLSNSPLHF. The entire variable domain, with the rest obtained from reference TRBV30 and TRBJ1-6, is as follows: SQTIHQWPATLVQPVGSPLSLECTVEGTSNPNLYWYRQAAGRGLQLLFYSVGIGQISSEVPQNLSASRPQDRQFILSSKKLLLSDSGFYLCAWTYLSNSPLHFGNGTRLTVT.

The V call is TRBV18, the J call TRBJ2-5, with 9 positions matching TRBD2. Trimming at V came to 0 bases and at J to 2 bases, leaving 4 bases not matched to a gene. The CDR3 runs 16 residues. In germline, CDR1 is KGHSH, CDR2 LQKENI. The CDR3 sequence: CASSPPSGGTQETQYF. DNA of the CDR3: TGTGCCAGCTCACCACCGAGCGGGGGGACGCAAGAGACCCAGTACTTC.

This CDR3 is CASSPALDEQFF. The CDR3 bases are TGCGCCAGCAGCCCTGCCCTAGATGAGCAGTTCTTC. The chain recombines TRBV5-1 with TRBJ2-1; D is unresolved. Germline loops: CDR1 SGHRS, CDR2 YFSETQ. The CDR3 spans 12 residues. The V end was cut by 4 bases, the J end by 8 bases, with 10 bases between.

This clone was seen only once. The gene calls are TRBV11-2 and TRBJ1-5; D gene ambiguous. V was cut by 2 bases and J by 2 bases, with 10 bases left in between. This CDR3 region has 15 residues. Germline V lookup: CDR1 SGHAT, CDR2 FQNNGV. CDR3 sequence: CASSLSGRGNQPQHF. The CDR3 bases are TGTGCCAGCAGCTTATCAGGACGGGGCAATCAGCCCCAGCATTTT.